One sample yielded the 26 T cell receptor beta chains listed below, sequenced in a study of blood T cell repertoires in COVID-19. Clones were read by immunoSEQ multiplex PCR, and TCRdb kept only the in-frame ones, dropping some. The repertoire holds around 260,000 clones, with about nine tenths as singletons. Sequenced material: peripheral blood. The receptors derive from a man aged 55-75 years who had recovered from COVID-19.

This chain links TRBV7-2 with TRBJ2-5; TRBD1 might be the D (6 bases). The CDR3 spans 15 residues. Trimming pared 3 bases from V and 2 bases from J, leaving 13 bases between. The germline CDR1 and CDR2 sequences are SGHTA and FQGNSA. For the CDR3, the DNA is TGTGCCAGCAGCTTCACAGGGCGTCGGCAAGAGACCCAGTACTTC. It translates to CASSFTGRRQETQYF.

The J gene is TRBJ2-1, the V gene TRBV2; 12 bases map to TRBD2. Germline CDR1 and CDR2: SNHLY and FYNNEI. Trimming cost V 6 bases and J 7 bases; bases outside gene matches: 7. CDR3 length: 15 amino acids. CDR3 bases: TGTGCCAGCAGCACTAGCGGGGGGCGTGGGAATGAGCAGTTCTTC. Protein product: CASSTSGGRGNEQFF. The full variable domain, in which reference TRBV2 and TRBJ2-1 provide the parts outside the CDR3, is EPEVTQTPSHQVTQMGQEVILRCVPISNHLYFYWYRQILGQKVEFLVSFYNNEISEKSEIFDDQFSVERPDGSNFTLKIRSTKLEDSAMYFCASSTSGGRGNEQFFGPGTRLTVL.

J is TRBJ1-1 and V is TRBV28, with 11 bases fitting TRBD1. This CDR3 has 15 amino acids. Germline trimming cut 11 bases from V and 5 bases from J; bases unmatched to any gene: 13. Germline assignment: CDR1 MDHEN and CDR2 SYDVKM. The CDR3, as DNA: TGTGCCTCAAGAAGGACAGGGGGCTATAGGACTGAAGCTTTCTTT. Protein sequence: CASRRTGGYRTEAFF.

V is TRBV7-8 and J is TRBJ2-3; 10 bases align to TRBD2. CDR1 SGHVS and CDR2 FQNEAQ come from the germline V gene. This CDR3 is 16 amino acids long. After removal of 1 base from V and 6 bases from J, the junction contained 7 bases not matched to a gene. The CDR3 region has the DNA TGTGCCAGCAGCTTAGACCTAGCGGGGGTCTCCGATACGCAGTATTTT. Translation gives CASSLDLAGVSDTQYF. Full variable domain (rest looked up from reference TRBV7-8 and TRBJ2-3): GAGVSQSPRYKVAKRGQDVALRCDPISGHVSLFWYQQALGQGPEFLTYFQNEAQLDKSGLPSDRFFAERPEGSVSTLKIQRTQQEDSAVYLCASSLDLAGVSDTQYFGPGTRLTVL.

The J gene is TRBJ2-3, the V gene TRBV6-5, with D possibly being TRBD2 (5 bases). The CDR3 is 14 residues long. V was shortened by 7 bases and J by 2 bases, with 13 bases between the two germline ends. Germline V gene lookup returns CDR1 MNHEY and CDR2 SVGAGI. CDR3 region: CASTSGEYTDTQYF. The DNA of the CDR3 is TGTGCCAGCACCTCCGGGGAGTACACAGATACGCAGTATTTT.

The chain recombines TRBV2 with TRBJ2-7, with a weak D call TRBD1 (6 bases). V was trimmed by 4 bases and J by 3 bases, leaving 13 bases between them. In germline, CDR1 is SNHLY, CDR2 FYNNEI. There are 14 residues in the CDR3. The CDR3 region has the DNA TGTGCCAGCAGTGTTGGGACAAATATCTACGAGCAGTACTTC. Translating gives CASSVGTNIYEQYF.

The V call is TRBV6-4, the J call TRBJ2-3; TRBD2 might be the D (7 bases). V lost 0 bases to trimming and J lost 4 bases, with 14 bases between them. The length of the CDR3 is 16 residues. Germline V gives CDR1 MRHNA, CDR2 SNTAGT. The CDR3 sequence is CASSDSAGAYPDTQYF. The DNA of the CDR3 is TGTGCCAGCAGTGACTCTGCGGGGGCCTACCCAGATACGCAGTATTTT.

The chain has TRBV6-6 and TRBJ1-5, with D unclear. V lost 2 bases and J 0 bases, leaving 5 bases between the germline ends. Germline-derived CDR1 and CDR2 are MNHNY and SVGAGI (reference sequence). This CDR3 comprises 14 residues. The CDR3 DNA reads as TGTGCCAGCAGTTACGCAGGTAGCAATCAGCCCCAGCATTTT. This codes for CASSYAGSNQPQHF.

This clone was found a few times. The chain has TRBV19 and TRBJ2-7; 8 bases agree with TRBD2. Per the germline V gene, CDR1 is LNHDA and CDR2 is SQIVND (reference sequence). The CDR3 sequence is 14 residues long. V dropped 3 bases and J dropped 6; count of bases not matched to a gene: 7. CDR3: CASSIGSGEVEQYF. The CDR3 DNA is TGTGCCAGTAGTATCGGTAGCGGGGAAGTCGAGCAGTACTTC.

The chain recombines TRBV14 with TRBJ1-5; 9 nucleotides agree with TRBD1. There are 13 residues in the CDR3. The V and J ends lost 4 bases and 7 bases, in that order; junction bases with no gene match: 2. The germline V gene has CDR1 SGHDN and CDR2 FVKESK. The CDR3 spells CASSLTGGQPQHF. CDR3 DNA sequence: TGTGCCAGCAGCCTGACAGGGGGGCAGCCCCAGCATTTT.

The chain carries TRBV19 and TRBJ2-1; 13 positions match TRBD2. The junction had 8 bases not matched to a gene; V was cut back by 6 bases and J by 6 bases. The CDR3 runs 16 residues. Germline V gives CDR1 LNHDA, CDR2 SQIVND (reference sequence). CDR3 bases: TGTGCCAGTAGGGGGACTAGCGGGGTCACTCGCAATGAGCAGTTCTTC. It is translated as CASRGTSGVTRNEQFF.

V is TRBV19 and J is TRBJ1-5, with a tentative D call TRBD1 (6 bases). V gave up 10 bases and J gave up 9 bases, with 22 bases separating them. The CDR3 extends over 14 amino acids. Germline values: CDR1 LNHDA, CDR2 SQIVND (reference sequence). This chain's CDR3 is CATERAQGRAPQHF. DNA for the CDR3: TGTGCCACCGAGAGAGCCCAGGGGCGAGCGCCCCAGCATTTT.

The rearrangement links TRBV18 to TRBJ2-5; no reliable D call. Germline V CDR1 and CDR2: KGHSH, LQKENI. Trimming removed 2 bases from V and 9 bases from J, with 16 bases in between. CDR3 length: 14 amino acids. CDR3 region: CASSPIPGRVAQYF. The CDR3 DNA sequence: TGTGCCAGCTCACCAATCCCCGGCCGGGTGGCCCAGTACTTC.

The chain is built from TRBV29-1 and TRBJ2-5; 8 bases are shared with TRBD2. The CDR3 has 13 amino acids. After removal of 6 bases from V and 0 bases from J, the junction contained 3 bases not matched to a gene. Germline V gene sequence: CDR1 SQVTM, CDR2 ANQGSEA. This chain's CDR3 is CSVRTSHQETQYF. The CDR3 nucleotides are TGCAGCGTAAGGACTAGCCACCAAGAGACCCAGTACTTC.

This clone was detected a few times. This sequence joins TRBV7-2 and TRBJ2-3; maybe TRBD1 (5 bases). Trimming left V 2 bases short and J 4 bases short, with 10 bases between. Looked up from germline, CDR1 is SGHTA and CDR2 is FQGNSA. The CDR3 runs to 14 residues. The DNA of the CDR3 is TGTGCCAGCAGCTTACGGCAGGGCTCAGATACGCAGTATTTT. As protein: CASSLRQGSDTQYF.

The rearrangement uses TRBV19 and TRBJ2-2, with 7 bases fitting TRBD1. Germline V gene sequence: CDR1 LNHDA, CDR2 SQIVND (reference sequence). The junction had 7 bases not matched to a gene; V was cut back by 3 bases and J by 3 bases. This CDR3 is built from 16 residues. The CDR3 bases are TGTGCCAGTAGTATGGCTTCGACAGGGTACACCGGGGAGCTGTTTTTT. This gives the protein CASSMASTGYTGELFF.

V and J are TRBV7-8 and TRBJ2-7; D ambiguous. The germline V and J ends were trimmed by 4 bases and 0 bases, with 13 bases remaining between them. The CDR3 contains 15 residues. Germline V gives CDR1 SGHVS, CDR2 FQNEAQ. CDR3 in DNA: TGTGCCAGCAGCTCACAAGGCTGGAGCTCCTACGAGCAGTACTTC. Its protein product is CASSSQGWSSYEQYF.

In DNA, the CDR3 is TGTGCCAGCAGCCAAGTAAACAGGGAGTCTGAGCAGTACTTC. The encoded protein is CASSQVNRESEQYF. V usage is TRBV14 and J usage is TRBJ2-7; D possibly corresponds to TRBD1 (6 bases). Trimming pared 1 base from V and 7 bases from J, leaving 14 bases between. The CDR3 loop spans 14 amino acids. Germline V gives CDR1 SGHDN, CDR2 FVKESK.

This chain links TRBV6-4 with TRBJ2-3, with 7 bases lining up with TRBD2. The CDR3 contains 14 residues. The V gene end was trimmed by 2 bases and the J gene end by 4 bases; junction bases not matched to a gene: 3. The germline CDR1 and CDR2 sequences are MRHNA and SNTAGT. The DNA for the CDR3 is TGTGCCAGCAGTGACGGGGGGGACGCAGATACGCAGTATTTT. Its translation is CASSDGGDADTQYF.

The chain couples TRBV12-5 to TRBJ2-2; D call uncertain. This CDR3 comprises 15 residues. CDR1 and CDR2 from the germline V gene are LGHNT and FRNRAP. V lost 7 bases and J lost 0, with 12 bases in between. DNA of the CDR3: TGTGCTAGTGCCCTAGGAGCAACGAACACCGGGGAGCTGTTTTTT. Translation: CASALGATNTGELFF.

The V gene is TRBV6-5, the J gene TRBJ1-4; D gene uncertain. V lost 6 bases and J lost 3, with 11 bases in between. This CDR3 has 14 amino acids. Looked up from germline, CDR1 is MNHEY and CDR2 is SVGAGI. CDR3 amino acids: CASRSSGSNEKLFF. CDR3 coding DNA: TGTGCCAGCAGATCCTCGGGATCTAATGAAAAACTGTTTTTT.

This clone was seen a handful of times. The chain carries TRBV12-3 or TRBV12-4 and TRBJ1-5, with a possible D match to TRBD1 (5 bases). The V and J ends lost 5 bases and 5 bases respectively, with 10 bases between them. The CDR3 totals 13 residues. The CDR3 bases are TGTGCCAGCAGTCCTCAGGGTTATCAGCCCCAGCATTTT. Protein product: CASSPQGYQPQHF.

J is TRBJ2-5 and V is TRBV9; D gene uncertain. V was cut by 4 bases and J by 2 bases, with 15 bases left in between. The CDR3 has 15 amino acids. Per germline, CDR1 SGDLS and CDR2 YYNGEE. The DNA for the CDR3 is TGTGCCAGCAGCCCACCCCCCAGCGTACAAGAGACCCAGTACTTC. As protein: CASSPPPSVQETQYF.

The chain recombines TRBV5-4 with TRBJ1-1; possibly TRBD1 for D (6 bases). The germline V and J ends were trimmed by 0 bases and 5 bases, with 11 bases remaining between them. Germline V gene data show CDR1 as SGHNT and CDR2 as YYREEE (reference sequence). The CDR3 covers 14 residues. CDR3 sequence (DNA): TGTGCCAGCAGCTTGGAGGGGGAATATACTGAAGCTTTCTTT. Its translation: CASSLEGEYTEAFF.

V is TRBV7-9 and J is TRBJ1-2, with TRBD1 identical over 9 bases. Germline loops: CDR1 SEHNR, CDR2 FQNEAQ (reference sequence). Germline trimming cut 5 bases from V and 5 bases from J; bases unmatched to any gene: 12. The CDR3 extends over 16 amino acids. The CDR3 is CASSPGTGTFSYGYTF. For the CDR3, the DNA is TGTGCCAGCAGCCCAGGGACAGGGACTTTCTCGTATGGCTACACCTTC.

The chain employs TRBV6-4 and TRBJ2-1; a possible D gene is TRBD2 (6 bases). The V and J ends lost 4 bases and 4 bases respectively, with 11 bases between them. The CDR3 length is 14 residues. Per the germline V gene, CDR1 is MRHNA and CDR2 is SNTAGT. The CDR3 loop is CASSAGTQYNEQFF. CDR3 nucleotide sequence: TGTGCCAGCAGTGCCGGGACTCAATACAATGAGCAGTTCTTC.